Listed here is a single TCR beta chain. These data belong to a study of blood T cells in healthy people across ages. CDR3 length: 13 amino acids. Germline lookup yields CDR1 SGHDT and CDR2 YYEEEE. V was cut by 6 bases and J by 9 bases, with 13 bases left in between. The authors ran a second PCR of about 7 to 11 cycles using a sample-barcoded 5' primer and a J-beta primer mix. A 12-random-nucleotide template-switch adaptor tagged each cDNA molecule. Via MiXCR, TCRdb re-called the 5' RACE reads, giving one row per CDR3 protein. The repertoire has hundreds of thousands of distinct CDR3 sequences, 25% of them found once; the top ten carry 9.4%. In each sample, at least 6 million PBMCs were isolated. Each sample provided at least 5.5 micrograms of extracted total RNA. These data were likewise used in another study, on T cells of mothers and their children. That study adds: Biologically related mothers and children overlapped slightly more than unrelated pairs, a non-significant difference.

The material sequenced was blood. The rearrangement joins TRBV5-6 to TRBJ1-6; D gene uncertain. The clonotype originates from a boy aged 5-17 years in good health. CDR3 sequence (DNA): TGTGCCAGCACCAGAGGCGCAAGTTCACCCCTCCACTTT. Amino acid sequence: CASTRGASSPLHF.